The rows below give T cell receptor beta chains drawn from one sample of a study of cytomegalovirus exposure and HLA in healthy donors. Profiling relied on immunoSEQ multiplex PCR, and the TCRdb table lists in-frame clones only, not all of them. Of about 170,000 clones listed, roughly 70% are singletons. The sequenced sample consisted of PBMCs. These receptors came from a girl aged 10 to 17 in good health and CMV-seronegative. Both conserved end residues are part of each CDR3. Each record gives: J gene, D gene, clone size, CDR3 length, V gene, CDR3 DNA, CDR3 protein. The D gene is left open where the match is weak. Size tells how often a clone was seen (once, few, many) or the class of an expanded clone, and some rows leave it out.

J gene: TRBJ1-1; D gene: TRBD1; clone size: few; CDR3 length: 15; V gene: TRBV11-1; CDR3 DNA: TGTGCCAGCAGCTCTCCGGGACAGGTAAACACTGAAGCTTTCTTT; CDR3 protein: CASSSPGQVNTEAFF
J gene: TRBJ2-5; D gene: -; clone size: -; CDR3 length: 15; V gene: TRBV7-9; CDR3 DNA: TGTGCCAGCAGCTTGGACAGTCTTCGAAGGGCGACCCAGTACTTC; CDR3 protein: CASSLDSLRRATQYF
J gene: TRBJ2-2; D gene: -; clone size: few; CDR3 length: 14; V gene: TRBV11-2; CDR3 DNA: TGTGCCAGCAGCTTAGCTCAGTTCACCGGGGAGCTGTTTTTT; CDR3 protein: CASSLAQFTGELFF
J gene: TRBJ2-1; D gene: TRBD2; clone size: -; CDR3 length: 17; V gene: TRBV6-1; CDR3 DNA: TGTGCCAGCAGTGAAAGGAGCGGGGGGGCTTCCTACAATGAGCAGTTCTTC; CDR3 protein: CASSERSGGASYNEQFF
J gene: TRBJ2-7; D gene: -; clone size: -; CDR3 length: 14; V gene: TRBV19; CDR3 DNA: TGTGCCAGTAGTAGTGGAAAGGGGACCTACGAGCAGTACTTC; CDR3 protein: CASSSGKGTYEQYF
J gene: TRBJ2-3; D gene: -; clone size: -; CDR3 length: 17; V gene: TRBV5-1; CDR3 DNA: TGCGCCAGCAGCTTGCTGGACCGCAGGGGCCCCACAGATACGCAGTATTTT; CDR3 protein: CASSLLDRRGPTDTQYF
J gene: TRBJ1-2; D gene: -; clone size: -; CDR3 length: 18; V gene: TRBV5-1; CDR3 DNA: TGCGCCAGCAGCCCCGGCGGAGGGAGGGGTGATTCCCAAGGGGGCTACACCTTC; CDR3 protein: CASSPGGGRGDSQGGYTF
J gene: TRBJ1-4; D gene: TRBD1; clone size: -; CDR3 length: 13; V gene: TRBV13; CDR3 DNA: TGTGCCAGCAGCTCCGGGACAGCTGAAAAACTGTTTTTT; CDR3 protein: CASSSGTAEKLFF
J gene: TRBJ2-6; D gene: TRBD1; clone size: -; CDR3 length: 19; V gene: TRBV5-1; CDR3 DNA: TGCGCCAGCAGCTCCTCAGGGGGCCGGGGCAACTCTGGGGCCAACGTCCTGACTTTC; CDR3 protein: CASSSSGGRGNSGANVLTF
J gene: TRBJ1-2; D gene: TRBD1; clone size: -; CDR3 length: 14; V gene: TRBV2; CDR3 DNA: TGTGCCAGCAGTGAAGAGGGACAGAACTATGGCTACACCTTC; CDR3 protein: CASSEEGQNYGYTF
J gene: TRBJ2-7; D gene: -; clone size: -; CDR3 length: 22; V gene: TRBV15; CDR3 DNA: TGTGCCACCAGCAGAGATCCTCGGACGGTAATCGGGGGAAGGTCTTCCTCCTACGAGCAGTACTTC; CDR3 protein: CATSRDPRTVIGGRSSSYEQYF
J gene: TRBJ1-5; D gene: -; clone size: few; CDR3 length: 14; V gene: TRBV7-9; CDR3 DNA: TGTGCCAGCAGCTTCGGCCCACGGGGGGAGCCCCAGCATTTT; CDR3 protein: CASSFGPRGEPQHF
J gene: TRBJ1-1; D gene: -; clone size: -; CDR3 length: 9; V gene: TRBV5-4; CDR3 DNA: TGCAGGGTGGATACTGAAGCTTTCTTT; CDR3 protein: CRVDTEAFF
J gene: TRBJ2-5; D gene: -; clone size: -; CDR3 length: 15; V gene: TRBV5-1; CDR3 DNA: TGCGCCAGCAGCTTGGTGGCGGACACCGAAGAGACCCAGTACTTC; CDR3 protein: CASSLVADTEETQYF
J gene: TRBJ1-1; D gene: -; clone size: -; CDR3 length: 14; V gene: TRBV7-6; CDR3 DNA: TGTGCCAGCAGCCTGGGACTTTCGAACACTGAAGCTTTCTTT; CDR3 protein: CASSLGLSNTEAFF
J gene: TRBJ2-5; D gene: -; clone size: few; CDR3 length: 12; V gene: TRBV6-5; CDR3 DNA: TGTGCCAGCAGCCGAGCGTCGGAGACCCAGTACTTC; CDR3 protein: CASSRASETQYF
J gene: TRBJ1-2; D gene: -; clone size: once; CDR3 length: 10; V gene: TRBV19; CDR3 DNA: TGTGCCAGTAGTCTCGATGGCTACACCTTC; CDR3 protein: CASSLDGYTF
J gene: TRBJ1-1; D gene: -; clone size: few; CDR3 length: 13; V gene: TRBV2; CDR3 DNA: TGTGCCAGCAGGGGCAAGGCGAACACTGAAGCTTTCTTT; CDR3 protein: CASRGKANTEAFF
J gene: TRBJ2-7; D gene: TRBD2; clone size: few; CDR3 length: 13; V gene: TRBV7-2; CDR3 DNA: TGTGCCAGCAGCTTCGGGGGGGCCAGAGAGCAGTACTTC; CDR3 protein: CASSFGGAREQYF
J gene: TRBJ2-7; D gene: -; clone size: -; CDR3 length: 13; V gene: TRBV5-1; CDR3 DNA: TGCGCCAGCAGCTATCAGGGATCCTACGAGCAGTACTTC; CDR3 protein: CASSYQGSYEQYF
J gene: TRBJ1-1; D gene: -; clone size: -; CDR3 length: 19; V gene: TRBV12-5; CDR3 DNA: TGTGCTAGTGGGGTAAGGAGAAGGGGGTTCCTCTCAGATAACACTGAAGCTTTCTTT; CDR3 protein: CASGVRRRGFLSDNTEAFF
J gene: TRBJ1-2; D gene: -; clone size: -; CDR3 length: 16; V gene: TRBV4-2; CDR3 DNA: TGTGCCAGCAGCCAAGATATAACAGACACCAACTATGGCTACACCTTC; CDR3 protein: CASSQDITDTNYGYTF
J gene: TRBJ2-7; D gene: -; clone size: -; CDR3 length: 16; V gene: TRBV6-1; CDR3 DNA: TGTGCCAGCAGTGAACTGGGGGGCAGGGGGTCCTACGAGCAGTACTTC; CDR3 protein: CASSELGGRGSYEQYF
J gene: TRBJ1-2; D gene: TRBD1; clone size: few; CDR3 length: 13; V gene: TRBV30; CDR3 DNA: TGTGCCTGGGTGACAGGGGATAACTATGGCTACACCTTC; CDR3 protein: CAWVTGDNYGYTF
J gene: TRBJ2-7; D gene: TRBD2; clone size: once; CDR3 length: 14; V gene: TRBV6-6; CDR3 DNA: TGTGCCAGCAGTCCGCCTGGGGGGGGATACGAGCAGTACTTC; CDR3 protein: CASSPPGGGYEQYF
J gene: TRBJ1-1; D gene: -; clone size: few; CDR3 length: 14; V gene: TRBV7-3; CDR3 DNA: TGTGCCAGCAGCTTTGTGGGGGGAAACACTGAAGCTTTCTTT; CDR3 protein: CASSFVGGNTEAFF
J gene: TRBJ2-5; D gene: -; clone size: -; CDR3 length: 13; V gene: TRBV11-2; CDR3 DNA: TGTGCCAGCACCGACAGCCTACAAGAGACCCAGTACTTC; CDR3 protein: CASTDSLQETQYF
J gene: TRBJ2-7; D gene: TRBD2; clone size: -; CDR3 length: 14; V gene: TRBV13; CDR3 DNA: TGTGCCAGCAGCTTAGAGGGAGGGATCTACGAGCAGTACTTC; CDR3 protein: CASSLEGGIYEQYF
J gene: TRBJ2-5; D gene: TRBD2; clone size: -; CDR3 length: 16; V gene: TRBV9; CDR3 DNA: TGTGCCAGCAGCGTCGTAAGCGGGGGGGCCCAAGAGACCCAGTACTTC; CDR3 protein: CASSVVSGGAQETQYF
J gene: TRBJ1-5; D gene: -; clone size: -; CDR3 length: 12; V gene: TRBV10-3; CDR3 DNA: TGTGCCATCAGTGAGGACAGCCAGCCCCAGCATTTT; CDR3 protein: CAISEDSQPQHF
J gene: TRBJ1-5; D gene: -; clone size: once; CDR3 length: 14; V gene: TRBV27; CDR3 DNA: TGTGCCAGCAGTCCTCAGGGGTCTAATCAGCCCCAGCATTTT; CDR3 protein: CASSPQGSNQPQHF
J gene: TRBJ1-2; D gene: TRBD1; clone size: -; CDR3 length: 14; V gene: TRBV5-1; CDR3 DNA: TGCGCCAGCAGCTTGGGAGGGGGCGCGGGTGGCTACACCTTC; CDR3 protein: CASSLGGGAGGYTF
J gene: TRBJ2-7; D gene: TRBD1; clone size: -; CDR3 length: 15; V gene: TRBV4-1; CDR3 DNA: TGCGCCAGCAGCCAACCGGACAGGGTTTCTGACGAGCAGTACTTC; CDR3 protein: CASSQPDRVSDEQYF
J gene: TRBJ2-7; D gene: TRBD1; clone size: -; CDR3 length: 14; V gene: TRBV5-1; CDR3 DNA: TGCGCCAGCAGCGTGACCGGACAGGGCTACGAGCAGTACTTC; CDR3 protein: CASSVTGQGYEQYF
J gene: TRBJ1-2; D gene: -; clone size: -; CDR3 length: 13; V gene: TRBV19; CDR3 DNA: TGTGCCAGTACCTTGGGCTTGAACTATGGCTACACCTTC; CDR3 protein: CASTLGLNYGYTF
J gene: TRBJ2-3; D gene: -; clone size: -; CDR3 length: 16; V gene: TRBV5-1; CDR3 DNA: TGCGCCAGCAGCTTGGCGGTGGGGGCGCCCACAGATACGCAGTATTTT; CDR3 protein: CASSLAVGAPTDTQYF
J gene: TRBJ1-2; D gene: -; clone size: -; CDR3 length: 14; V gene: TRBV15; CDR3 DNA: TGTGCCACCAGCAGAGACGGGGTGAACTATGGCTACACCTTC; CDR3 protein: CATSRDGVNYGYTF
J gene: TRBJ1-2; D gene: -; clone size: -; CDR3 length: 15; V gene: TRBV7-6; CDR3 DNA: TGTGCCAGCAGCTTAGCCGCAGGGCCGACCTATGGCTACACCTTC; CDR3 protein: CASSLAAGPTYGYTF
J gene: TRBJ2-3; D gene: -; clone size: -; CDR3 length: 12; V gene: TRBV7-2; CDR3 DNA: TGTGCCAGCTCAGGGATGGCAGATACGCAGTATTTT; CDR3 protein: CASSGMADTQYF
J gene: TRBJ1-2; D gene: -; clone size: -; CDR3 length: 13; V gene: TRBV6-1; CDR3 DNA: TGTGCCAGCCCGCGGGGGGCTAACTATGGCTACACCTTC; CDR3 protein: CASPRGANYGYTF
J gene: TRBJ1-1; D gene: -; clone size: -; CDR3 length: 13; V gene: TRBV5-4; CDR3 DNA: TGTGCCAGCGCGAACGGGAGGAACACTGAAGCTTTCTTT; CDR3 protein: CASANGRNTEAFF
J gene: TRBJ2-1; D gene: -; clone size: -; CDR3 length: 13; V gene: TRBV29-1; CDR3 DNA: TGCAGCGTTGCGGGTGCTAACTACAATGAGCAGTTCTTC; CDR3 protein: CSVAGANYNEQFF
J gene: TRBJ1-2; D gene: -; clone size: -; CDR3 length: 12; V gene: TRBV6-5; CDR3 DNA: TGTGCCAGCAGCCGCGCTAACTATGGCTACACCTTC; CDR3 protein: CASSRANYGYTF
J gene: TRBJ1-1; D gene: -; clone size: -; CDR3 length: 14; V gene: TRBV5-1; CDR3 DNA: TGCGCCAGCAGAGCTTATCAGTCAGGCACTGAAGCTTTCTTT; CDR3 protein: CASRAYQSGTEAFF
J gene: TRBJ2-5; D gene: -; clone size: -; CDR3 length: 11; V gene: TRBV20-1; CDR3 DNA: TGCAGTGCCCCGACAGAAGAGACCCAGTACTTC; CDR3 protein: CSAPTEETQYF
J gene: TRBJ2-7; D gene: TRBD2; clone size: -; CDR3 length: 14; V gene: TRBV5-6; CDR3 DNA: TGTGCCAGCAGCACTGGACTAGCTTGGAACGAGCAGTACTTC; CDR3 protein: CASSTGLAWNEQYF
J gene: TRBJ1-1; D gene: TRBD1; clone size: -; CDR3 length: 14; V gene: TRBV6-1; CDR3 DNA: TGTGCCAGCAGTGCCGGGACAGGGGTCACTGAAGCTTTCTTT; CDR3 protein: CASSAGTGVTEAFF
J gene: TRBJ2-7; D gene: TRBD1; clone size: -; CDR3 length: 15; V gene: TRBV2; CDR3 DNA: TGTGCCAGCATCCCCGGACAGGGTAATTCCTACGAGCAGTACTTC; CDR3 protein: CASIPGQGNSYEQYF
J gene: TRBJ1-1; D gene: -; clone size: once; CDR3 length: 14; V gene: TRBV19; CDR3 DNA: TGTGCCAGTAGATCCAGGGGCCTTGAGACTGAAGCTTTCTTT; CDR3 protein: CASRSRGLETEAFF
J gene: TRBJ1-3; D gene: -; clone size: -; CDR3 length: 16; V gene: TRBV4-1; CDR3 DNA: TGCGCCAGCAGCCAAGATAGTCAATCCCGGGTATACACCATATATTTT; CDR3 protein: CASSQDSQSRVYTIYF
J gene: TRBJ1-1; D gene: -; clone size: -; CDR3 length: 14; V gene: TRBV2; CDR3 DNA: TGTGCCAGCAGTTCCGGGACATTGAACACTGAAGCTTTCTTT; CDR3 protein: CASSSGTLNTEAFF